This TCR beta chain was recorded in a study of T cell responses to AZD1222 COVID-19 vaccine. Germline values: CDR1 SGHRS, CDR2 YFSETQ. V lost 0 bases to trimming and J lost 1 base, with 7 bases between them. There are 15 residues in the CDR3. Here immunoSEQ multiplex PCR was the method, and the copy in TCRdb shows in-frame clones only, minus some. The sample holds about 84,000 clones, roughly 85% seen once. J is TRBJ2-2 and V is TRBV5-1; D is unresolved. The sample here was peripheral blood, taken on day 0 of AZD1222 vaccination. The TCR originated in an adult in good health. In DNA, the CDR3 is TGCGCCAGCAGCTTGGGAGGCCAGAACACCGGGGAGCTGTTTTTT. This sequence encodes CASSLGGQNTGELFF.